This entry describes one T cell receptor beta chain. What it binds is not known. Authors' processing steps: In the immunoSEQ data, sequences were junction-only and lacked quality scores, so filtering differed. TCRdb's copy holds only in-frame clones and misses some; the assay was immunoSEQ multiplex PCR. Clone size and the V and J calls come from that table; the DNA yielded D and trimming. The sample consists of a few million clones, around 93% of them appearing once. This entry is derived from a study of shared clonotypes between healthy human individuals. Study information: Per-donor plates numbered three CD4 naive, three CD4 memory, two CD8 naive and one CD8 memory. Study conclusions and caveats: Sampling included only blood; tissue repertoires likely differ. For naive CD4 cells, roughly 4.8% of clonotypes were shared across a handful of donors.

The ends were cut back, 0 bases at V and 5 bases at J, with 8 bases in the middle. The CDR3 is 14 amino acids. Germline V gene sequence: CDR1 LGHNA, CDR2 YSLEER. Only CD45RO-negative cells positively selected for CCR7 counted as naive CD8 cells, so terminally differentiated effector memory CD45RA+ cells were excluded. The clonotype originates from a man between 18 and 29 years old in good health. Some clones in this sample may be carry-over from other donors' samples. The V call is TRBV4-3, the J call TRBJ1-5; no clear D. Sequenced: naive CD8+ T cells from PBMCs. The CDR3 bases are TGCGCCAGCAGCCAAGACAGGCAAGATCAGCCCCAGCATTTT. It is translated as CASSQDRQDQPQHF.